Included here is one T cell receptor beta chain sequence, with context. What it binds is unknown. These data originate in a study of shared clonotypes between healthy human individuals. CD8 cells classed as naive were CD45RO-negative and positively selected for CCR7, excluding terminally differentiated effector memory CD45RA+ cells. This CDR3 has 15 amino acids. Germline V gene data show CDR1 as LGHNA and CDR2 as YSLEER. V dropped 5 bases and J dropped 0; count of bases not matched to a gene: 7. The data were produced by immunoSEQ multiplex PCR, yet TCRdb's version contains in-frame clones alone and is incomplete. Here the sample spans nearly 2 million clones, roughly 94% being singletons. Study results and limitations: Naive subsets tended to show greater estimated richness than memory subsets. A limitation of the genetic and exposure-history diversity represented arose from few donors.

This chain joins TRBV4-3 and TRBJ2-7; 7 bases align to TRBD1. The sequence came from a young man in good health. Material for sequencing was naive CD8+ T cells sorted from blood. The CDR3 DNA reads TGCGCCAGCAGCACCCGACAGGGCACCTCCTACGAGCAGTACTTC. It is translated as CASSTRQGTSYEQYF.